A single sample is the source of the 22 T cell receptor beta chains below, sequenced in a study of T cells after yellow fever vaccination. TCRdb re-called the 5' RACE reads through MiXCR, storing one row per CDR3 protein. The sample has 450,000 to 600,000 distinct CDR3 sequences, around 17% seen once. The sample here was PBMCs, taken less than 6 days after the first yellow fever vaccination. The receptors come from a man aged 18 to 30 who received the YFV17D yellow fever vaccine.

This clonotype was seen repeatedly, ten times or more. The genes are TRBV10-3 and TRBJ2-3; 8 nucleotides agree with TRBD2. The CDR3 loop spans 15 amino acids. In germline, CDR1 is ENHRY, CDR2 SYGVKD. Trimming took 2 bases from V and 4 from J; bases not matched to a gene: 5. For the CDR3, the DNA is TGTGCCATCAGTGAGGGGACTAGATTTGCAGATACGCAGTATTTT. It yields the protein CAISEGTRFADTQYF.

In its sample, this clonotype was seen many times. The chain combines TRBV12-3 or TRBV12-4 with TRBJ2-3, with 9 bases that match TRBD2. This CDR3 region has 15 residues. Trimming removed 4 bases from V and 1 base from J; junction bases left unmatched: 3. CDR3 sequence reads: CASSSVAGGTDTQYF. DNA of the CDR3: TGTGCCAGCAGTTCAGTAGCGGGGGGCACAGATACGCAGTATTTT.

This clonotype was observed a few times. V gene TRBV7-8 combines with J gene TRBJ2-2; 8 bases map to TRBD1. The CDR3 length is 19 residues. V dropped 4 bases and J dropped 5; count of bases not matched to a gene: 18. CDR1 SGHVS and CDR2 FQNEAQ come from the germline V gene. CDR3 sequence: CASSSLDRGLASGTGELFF. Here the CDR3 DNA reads TGTGCCAGCAGCTCATTAGACAGGGGCCTGGCTTCGGGGACCGGGGAGCTGTTTTTT.

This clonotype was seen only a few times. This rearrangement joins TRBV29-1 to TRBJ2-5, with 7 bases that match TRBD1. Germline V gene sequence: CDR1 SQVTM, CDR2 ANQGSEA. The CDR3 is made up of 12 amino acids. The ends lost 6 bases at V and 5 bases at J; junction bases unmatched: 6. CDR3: CSVGRGMETQYF. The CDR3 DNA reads TGCAGCGTGGGCAGGGGGATGGAGACCCAGTACTTC. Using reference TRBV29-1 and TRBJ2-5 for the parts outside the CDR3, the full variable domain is SAVISQKPSRDICQRGTSLTIQCQVDSQVTMMFWYRQQPGQSLTLIATANQGSEATYESGFVIDKFPISRPNLTFSTLTVSNMSPEDSSIYLCSVGRGMETQYFGPGTRLLVL.

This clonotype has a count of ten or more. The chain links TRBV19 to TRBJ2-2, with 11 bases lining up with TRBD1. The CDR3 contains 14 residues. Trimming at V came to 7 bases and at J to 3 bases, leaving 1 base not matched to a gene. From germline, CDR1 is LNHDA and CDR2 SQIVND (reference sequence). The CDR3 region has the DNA TGTGCCAGTAAGGGACAGGGGGACACCGGGGAGCTGTTTTTT. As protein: CASKGQGDTGELFF.

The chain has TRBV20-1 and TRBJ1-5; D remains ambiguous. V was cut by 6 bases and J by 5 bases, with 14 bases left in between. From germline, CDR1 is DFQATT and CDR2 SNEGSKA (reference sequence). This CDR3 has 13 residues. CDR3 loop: CSAIRESYQPQHF. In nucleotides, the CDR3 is TGCAGTGCGATTAGGGAAAGCTATCAGCCCCAGCATTTT.

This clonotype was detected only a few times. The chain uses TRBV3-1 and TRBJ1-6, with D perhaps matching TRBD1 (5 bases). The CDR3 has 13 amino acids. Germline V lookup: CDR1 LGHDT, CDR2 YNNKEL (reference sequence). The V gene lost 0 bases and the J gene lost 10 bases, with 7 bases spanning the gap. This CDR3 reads CASSQDYRSPLHF. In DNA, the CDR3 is TGTGCCAGCAGCCAAGACTACAGGTCACCCCTCCACTTT.

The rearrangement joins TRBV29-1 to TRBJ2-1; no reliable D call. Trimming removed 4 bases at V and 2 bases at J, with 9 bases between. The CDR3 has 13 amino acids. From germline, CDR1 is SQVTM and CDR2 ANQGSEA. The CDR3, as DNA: TGCAGCGTTGGAACAGCTGCCTACAATGAGCAGTTCTTC. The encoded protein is CSVGTAAYNEQFF.

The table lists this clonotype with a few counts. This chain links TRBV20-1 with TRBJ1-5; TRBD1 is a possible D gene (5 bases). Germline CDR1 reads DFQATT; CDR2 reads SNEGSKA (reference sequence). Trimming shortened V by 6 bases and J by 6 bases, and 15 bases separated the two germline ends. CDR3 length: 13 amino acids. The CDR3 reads CSAYGALSQPQHF. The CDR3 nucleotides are TGCAGTGCGTACGGGGCCCTCTCTCAGCCCCAGCATTTT.

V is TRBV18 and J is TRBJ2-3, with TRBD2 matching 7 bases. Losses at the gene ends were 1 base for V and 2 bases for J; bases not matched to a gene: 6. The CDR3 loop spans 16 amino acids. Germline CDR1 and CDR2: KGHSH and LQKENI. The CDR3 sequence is CASSPLGLGPTDTQYF. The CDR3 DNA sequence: TGTGCCAGCTCACCACTAGGACTAGGCCCCACAGATACGCAGTATTTT.

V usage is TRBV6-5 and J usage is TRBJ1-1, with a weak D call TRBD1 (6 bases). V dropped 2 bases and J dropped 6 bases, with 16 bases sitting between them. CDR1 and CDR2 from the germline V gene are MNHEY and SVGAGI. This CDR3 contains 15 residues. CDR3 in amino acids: CASSYLQGRDSEAFF. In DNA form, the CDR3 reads TGTGCCAGCAGTTACCTACAGGGTAGGGACTCTGAAGCTTTCTTT.

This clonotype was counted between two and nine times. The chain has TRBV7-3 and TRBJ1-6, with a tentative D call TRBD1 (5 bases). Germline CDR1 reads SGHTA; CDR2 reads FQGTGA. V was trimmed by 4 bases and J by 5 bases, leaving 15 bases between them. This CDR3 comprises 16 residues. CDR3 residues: CASSSGPSTDNSPLHF. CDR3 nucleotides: TGTGCCAGCAGCTCCGGCCCGTCGACAGATAATTCACCCCTCCACTTT. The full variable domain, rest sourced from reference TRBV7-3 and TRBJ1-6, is GAGVSQTPSNKVTEKGKYVELRCDPISGHTALYWYRQSLGQGPEFLIYFQGTGAADDSGLPNDRFFAVRPEGSVSTLKIQRTERGDSAVYLCASSSGPSTDNSPLHFGNGTRLTVT.

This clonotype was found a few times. The CDR3 region has the DNA TGCGCCAGCAGAAAGGACAGGGGAGAGTCACCCCTCCACTTT. It is translated as CASRKDRGESPLHF. The chain employs TRBV5-1 and TRBJ1-6, with 9 bases fitting TRBD1. The CDR3 is 14 amino acids. Per germline, CDR1 SGHRS and CDR2 YFSETQ. Trimming cost V 5 bases and J 10 bases; bases outside gene matches: 7.

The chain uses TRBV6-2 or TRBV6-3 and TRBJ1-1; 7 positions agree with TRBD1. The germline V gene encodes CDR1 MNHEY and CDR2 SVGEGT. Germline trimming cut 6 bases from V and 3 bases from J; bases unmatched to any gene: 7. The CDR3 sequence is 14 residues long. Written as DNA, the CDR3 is TGTGCCAGCAGCCGCGACAGGGAGGACACTGAAGCTTTCTTT. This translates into CASSRDREDTEAFF.

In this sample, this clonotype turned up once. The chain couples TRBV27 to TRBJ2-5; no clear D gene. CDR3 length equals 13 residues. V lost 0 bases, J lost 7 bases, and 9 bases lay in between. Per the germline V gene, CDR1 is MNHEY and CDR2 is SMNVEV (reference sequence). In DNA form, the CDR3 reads TGTGCCAGCAGTTTATCAGGCCTGGCGACCCAGTACTTC. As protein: CASSLSGLATQYF.

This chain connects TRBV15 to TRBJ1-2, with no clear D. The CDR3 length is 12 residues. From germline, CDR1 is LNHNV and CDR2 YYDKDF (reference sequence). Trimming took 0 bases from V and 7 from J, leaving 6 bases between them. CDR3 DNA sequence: TGTGCCACCAGCAGAGACTCCCGTGGCTACACCTTC. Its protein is CATSRDSRGYTF.

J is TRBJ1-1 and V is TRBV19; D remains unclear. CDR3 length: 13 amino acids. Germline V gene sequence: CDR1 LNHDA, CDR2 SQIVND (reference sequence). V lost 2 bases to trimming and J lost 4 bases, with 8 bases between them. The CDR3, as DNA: TGTGCCAGTAGTATATCCCCGGGCACTGAAGCTTTCTTT. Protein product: CASSISPGTEAFF.

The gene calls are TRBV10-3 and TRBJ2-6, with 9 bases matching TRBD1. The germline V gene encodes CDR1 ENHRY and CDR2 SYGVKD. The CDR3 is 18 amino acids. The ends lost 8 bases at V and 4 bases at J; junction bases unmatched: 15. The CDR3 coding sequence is TGTGCCATCCCAACCTTCAAACAGGGGGCTTCAGGGGCCAACGTCCTGACTTTC. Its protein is CAIPTFKQGASGANVLTF.

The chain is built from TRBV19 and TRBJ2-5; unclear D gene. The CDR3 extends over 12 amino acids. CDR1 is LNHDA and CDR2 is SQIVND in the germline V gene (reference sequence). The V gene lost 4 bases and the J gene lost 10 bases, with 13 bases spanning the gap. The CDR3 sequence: CASSTRFGNQYF. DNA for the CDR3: TGTGCCAGTAGTACCCGGTTCGGAAACCAGTACTTC. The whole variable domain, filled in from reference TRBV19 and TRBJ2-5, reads DGGITQSPKYLFRKEGQNVTLSCEQNLNHDAMYWYRQDPGQGLRLIYYSQIVNDFQKGDIAEGYSVSREKKESFPLTVTSAQKNPTAFYLCASSTRFGNQYFGPGTRLLVL.

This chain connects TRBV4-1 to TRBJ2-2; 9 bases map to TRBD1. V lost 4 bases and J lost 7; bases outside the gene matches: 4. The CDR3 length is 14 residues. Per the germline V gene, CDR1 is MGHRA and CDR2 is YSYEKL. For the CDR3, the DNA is TGCGCCAGCAGCCGCGGACAGGGGATCGGGGAGCTGTTTTTT. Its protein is CASSRGQGIGELFF.

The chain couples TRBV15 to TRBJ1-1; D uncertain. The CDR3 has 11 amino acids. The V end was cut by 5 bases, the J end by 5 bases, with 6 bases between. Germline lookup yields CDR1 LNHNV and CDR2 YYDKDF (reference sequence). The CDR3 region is CATSGWTEAFF. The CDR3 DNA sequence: TGTGCCACCAGCGGTTGGACTGAAGCTTTCTTT.

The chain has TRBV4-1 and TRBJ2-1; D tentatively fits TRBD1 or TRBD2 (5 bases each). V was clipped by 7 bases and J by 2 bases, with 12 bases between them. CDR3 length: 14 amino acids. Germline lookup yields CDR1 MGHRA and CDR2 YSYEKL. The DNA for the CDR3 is TGCGCCAGCAAAGGGACGGAGACCTACAATGAGCAGTTCTTC. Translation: CASKGTETYNEQFF.